This T cell receptor (beta chain) derives from a study of cytomegalovirus exposure and HLA in healthy donors. Vbeta (60) and Jbeta (13) primers were used in the PCR. TCRdb's copy holds only in-frame clones and misses some; the assay was immunoSEQ multiplex PCR. The sample gives 150,000 or so clones, around two thirds of which show up once; about 2.2% is in the top ten. The CDR3 is 15 residues long. Looked up from germline, CDR1 is SGHRS and CDR2 is YFSETQ. The V end lost 3 bases, the J end lost 0 bases, and 12 bases lay between the germline ends. The chain has TRBV5-1 and TRBJ1-1; the D gene is possibly TRBD1 (6 bases). The material sequenced was PBMCs. This TCR derives from a woman aged 55-70 years in good health and CMV-seropositive. The CDR3 nucleotides are TGCGCCAGCAGCTCATCCGGGACATTGAACACTGAAGCTTTCTTT. Amino acid sequence: CASSSSGTLNTEAFF.